The next 24 T cell receptor beta chains were all read from a single sample in a study of glioma-infiltrating T cells after dendritic cell vaccination (dated by TCRdb to about 2016). Receptor amplification or capture employed the immunoSEQ multiplex PCR assay. The table was pulled from immuneACCESS by TCRdb, which kept in-frame rearrangements only. Such tables lose some clones; where checked, under half of the loss comes from unresolved V genes, and the rest has no known cause. Recorded for this sample are about 92,000 clones; about nine tenths of them occurred a single time. The ten biggest clones cover around 16% of the sample. The sequenced sample was blood, obtained before dendritic cell vaccination. These receptors all stem from a human donor with glioblastoma.

The chain couples TRBV6-1 to TRBJ2-7, with TRBD2 as a possible D gene (6 bases). The V end lost 1 base, the J end lost 6 bases, and 7 bases lay between the germline ends. CDR3 length: 12 residues. Germline V gene sequence: CDR1 MNHNS, CDR2 SASEGT. The CDR3 spells CASSEGGGEQYF. The CDR3 DNA is TGTGCCAGCAGTGAAGGGGGAGGCGAGCAGTACTTC.

The CDR3 reads CASSDEGASNQPQHF. CDR3 in DNA: TGTGCCAGCAGTGACGAGGGCGCTAGCAATCAGCCCCAGCATTTT. The rearrangement joins TRBV2 to TRBJ1-5; D is unclear. Germline assignment: CDR1 SNHLY and CDR2 FYNNEI. This CDR3 has 15 amino acids. Between the trimmed V and J ends, which lost 3 bases and 0 bases, there was a span of 9 bases.

Only one count was recorded for this clone. The J gene is TRBJ2-7, the V gene TRBV6-4; 8 bases are a match to TRBD1. V dropped 5 bases and J dropped 12; count of bases not matched to a gene: 12. CDR3 length: 13 amino acids. Germline loops: CDR1 MRHNA, CDR2 SNTAGT. In DNA form, the CDR3 reads TGTGCCAGCAGTACCGACAGGGGCCGCCTATGGTACTTC. It translates to CASSTDRGRLWYF.

The chain couples TRBV29-1 to TRBJ2-7, with TRBD1 matching over 8 bases. The germline V gene has CDR1 SQVTM and CDR2 ANQGSEA. The CDR3 contains 14 residues. The V and J ends lost 5 bases and 2 bases, in that order; junction bases with no gene match: 8. CDR3 coding DNA: TGCAGCGTTCTTCGGCCAGGGGGCACCTACGAGCAGTACTTC. Protein sequence: CSVLRPGGTYEQYF.

The rearrangement links TRBV30 to TRBJ2-1; 8 nucleotides line up with TRBD1. The V gene's germline CDR1 is GTSNPN and CDR2 SVGIG (reference sequence). This CDR3 is built from 14 residues. The trim removed 1 base at V and 3 bases at J, leaving 2 bases unmatched. CDR3 in DNA: TGTGCCTGGAGTGCAGGGGGCGTCTACAATGAGCAGTTCTTC. Encoded protein: CAWSAGGVYNEQFF.

The rearrangement links TRBV27 to TRBJ1-2; the match to TRBD1 covers 7 bases. With 6 bases clipped from V and 3 bases from J, the junction kept 16 bases outside the gene matches. This CDR3 has 17 amino acids. Germline assignment: CDR1 MNHEY and CDR2 SMNVEV (reference sequence). CDR3: CASRSLGQGVSDYGYTF. The CDR3 coding sequence is TGTGCCAGCAGGTCGCTCGGGCAGGGGGTTTCGGACTATGGCTACACCTTC.

This chain uses TRBV7-6 with TRBJ1-1, with D hard to call. The length of the CDR3 is 14 residues. The germline CDR1 and CDR2 sequences are SGHVS and FNYEAQ. V lost 1 base and J 4 bases, leaving 10 bases between the germline ends. DNA of the CDR3: TGTGCCAGCAGCTTAGGAGCGGGCGGCACTGAAGCTTTCTTT. Translated, it gives CASSLGAGGTEAFF.

The chain combines TRBV5-6 with TRBJ2-1; D remains unclear. Trimming took off 4 bases at V and 4 bases at J, with 12 bases between the two ends. The CDR3 sequence is 14 residues long. From germline, CDR1 is SGHDT and CDR2 YYEEEE. DNA of the CDR3: TGTGCCAGCAGCCCCTCGACAAGTTACAATGAGCAGTTCTTC. Translated: CASSPSTSYNEQFF.

The CDR3 DNA is TGTGCCAGCAGCACCCGACAGGGAAACACCGGGGAGCTGTTTTTT. Translating it yields CASSTRQGNTGELFF. The chain links TRBV7-9 to TRBJ2-2; TRBD1 aligns across 7 bases. This CDR3 is 15 amino acids long. The germline CDR1 and CDR2 sequences are SEHNR and FQNEAQ (reference sequence). V was pared by 5 bases and J by 2 bases, with 5 bases of the junction left unmatched.

V and J are TRBV28 and TRBJ2-3, with 7 bases aligning to TRBD1. V shed 7 bases, J shed 2 bases, and the junction held 9 bases outside the gene matches. From germline, CDR1 is MDHEN and CDR2 SYDVKM. The CDR3 consists of 15 residues. For the CDR3, the DNA is TGTGCCAGCACTCTCCCTACAGGGGACACAGATACGCAGTATTTT. Amino acids: CASTLPTGDTDTQYF.

The chain uses TRBV28 and TRBJ1-2; D remains ambiguous. Trimming took 2 bases from V and 0 from J, leaving 19 bases between them. The germline V gene encodes CDR1 MDHEN and CDR2 SYDVKM. The length of the CDR3 is 18 residues. CDR3 sequence (DNA): TGTGCCAGCAGTTTAACGCGGGTCCCGACTTCAGCTAACTATGGCTACACCTTC. As protein: CASSLTRVPTSANYGYTF.

This clone was counted a single time. The J gene is TRBJ2-3, the V gene TRBV14; D is uncertain. CDR1 is SGHDN and CDR2 is FVKESK in the germline V gene. The CDR3 spans 13 residues. V was trimmed by 4 bases and J by 4 bases, leaving 9 bases between them. The CDR3 DNA reads TGTGCCAGCAGCCCCTTCGTCCCAGATACGCAGTATTTT. It encodes CASSPFVPDTQYF.

The sample holds one count of this clone. The CDR3 bases are TGTGCCAGCAGTTTAATCGGGACATCATTCTACGAGCAGTACTTC. It translates to CASSLIGTSFYEQYF. The rearrangement uses TRBV27 and TRBJ2-7, with D possibly TRBD1 on 6 matching bases. CDR3 length: 15 residues. The germline CDR1 and CDR2 sequences are MNHEY and SMNVEV (reference sequence). Trimming pared 2 bases from V and 3 bases from J, leaving 14 bases between.

The chain links TRBV7-2 to TRBJ1-1; D ambiguous. The V and J ends lost 1 base and 3 bases respectively, with 12 bases between them. The CDR3 is 15 residues long. The V gene's germline CDR1 is SGHTA and CDR2 FQGNSA. The CDR3 is CASSLVLADYTEAFF. The CDR3 coding sequence is TGTGCCAGCAGCTTAGTCCTCGCAGACTACACTGAAGCTTTCTTT.

V gene TRBV5-6 combines with J gene TRBJ1-5; 8 bases agree with TRBD1. This CDR3 is built from 16 residues. CDR1 is SGHDT and CDR2 is YYEEEE in the germline V gene. V lost 1 base and J lost 6; bases outside the gene matches: 9. The CDR3 region has the DNA TGTGCCAGCAGCTTGAAGGCAGGGGGCGCAGGTCAGCCCCAGCATTTT. It translates to CASSLKAGGAGQPQHF.

The CDR3 region is CAISVGGVEAFF. The CDR3 DNA is TGTGCCATCAGTGTCGGGGGGGTTGAAGCTTTCTTT. The V gene is TRBV10-3, the J gene TRBJ1-1; D possibly corresponds to TRBD1 (5 bases). CDR1 ENHRY and CDR2 SYGVKD come from the germline V gene. The ends were cut back, 4 bases at V and 7 bases at J, with 10 bases in the middle. CDR3 length: 12 amino acids.

The chain has TRBV4-2 and TRBJ2-3; maybe TRBD1 (6 bases). Looked up from germline, CDR1 is LGHNA and CDR2 is YNFKEQ. CDR3 size: 16 residues. V was shortened by 0 bases and J by 2 bases, with 12 bases between the two germline ends. CDR3 DNA sequence: TGTGCCAGCAGCCAAGATTTACAGGGTCACACAGATACGCAGTATTTT. Amino acid sequence: CASSQDLQGHTDTQYF.

The chain joins TRBV15 to TRBJ2-5; D is possibly TRBD2 (6 bases). The ends were cut back, 1 base at V and 2 bases at J, with 14 bases in the middle. CDR1 is LNHNV, CDR2 YYDKDF, per germline (reference sequence). This CDR3 is 16 amino acids long. The CDR3 DNA sequence: TGTGCCACCAGCAGAGGGTGGGGCGGGGCTCAAGAGACCCAGTACTTC. It specifies CATSRGWGGAQETQYF.

This chain joins TRBV11-2 and TRBJ1-2; a possible D gene is TRBD1 (6 bases). The germline V gene encodes CDR1 SGHAT and CDR2 FQNNGV. V gave up 0 bases and J gave up 4 bases, with 9 bases separating them. The CDR3 runs to 14 residues. The CDR3 sequence: CASSLEDSPYGYTF. The CDR3 DNA sequence: TGTGCCAGCAGCTTAGAGGACAGCCCCTATGGCTACACCTTC.

V and J are TRBV18 and TRBJ2-1; 8 nucleotides line up with TRBD1. Losses at the gene ends were 0 bases for V and 0 bases for J; bases not matched to a gene: 4. Germline values: CDR1 KGHSH, CDR2 LQKENI. This CDR3 spans 17 amino acids. The CDR3 reads CASSPPGTGSSYNEQFF. For the CDR3, the DNA is TGTGCCAGCTCACCACCCGGGACAGGAAGCTCCTACAATGAGCAGTTCTTC.

The chain links TRBV29-1 to TRBJ1-2; tentatively, D is TRBD1 (6 bases). The CDR3 runs to 13 residues. Trimming left V 6 bases short and J 6 bases short, with 17 bases between. The V gene's germline CDR1 is SQVTM and CDR2 ANQGSEA. CDR3 DNA: TGCAGCGTCCCGCGGGGAGGGGGTCATGGCTACACCTTC. Protein sequence: CSVPRGGGHGYTF.

The J gene is TRBJ2-1, the V gene TRBV5-1, with D perhaps matching TRBD1 (6 bases). The CDR3 covers 15 residues. Per the germline V gene, CDR1 is SGHRS and CDR2 is YFSETQ. The V end was cut by 2 bases, the J end by 0 bases, with 9 bases between. CDR3 nucleotides: TGCGCCAGCAGCTTCGACAGGAGCTCCTACAATGAGCAGTTCTTC. Protein product: CASSFDRSSYNEQFF.

The gene calls are TRBV7-9 and TRBJ1-1, with a possible D match to TRBD1 (6 bases). Trimming pared 8 bases from V and 1 base from J, leaving 20 bases between. This CDR3 spans 16 amino acids. Germline V CDR1 and CDR2: SEHNR, FQNEAQ (reference sequence). Written as DNA, the CDR3 is TGTGCCAGCGCCCTACACCGGGGGGGGCGGAACACTGAAGCTTTCTTT. Its protein is CASALHRGGRNTEAFF.

The chain uses TRBV7-8 and TRBJ1-3; TRBD1 agrees at 9 bases. Germline CDR1 and CDR2: SGHVS and FQNEAQ. The CDR3 has 17 amino acids. Trimming at V came to 2 bases and at J to 3 bases, leaving 8 bases not matched to a gene. CDR3 bases: TGTGCCAGCAGCTTACTAGGGACAGGGTCTTTTGGAAACACCATATATTTT. Protein sequence: CASSLLGTGSFGNTIYF. Based on the CDR3 plus reference TRBV7-8 and TRBJ1-3, the full variable domain is GAGVSQSPRYKVAKRGQDVALRCDPISGHVSLFWYQQALGQGPEFLTYFQNEAQLDKSGLPSDRFFAERPEGSVSTLKIQRTQQEDSAVYLCASSLLGTGSFGNTIYFGEGSWLTVV.